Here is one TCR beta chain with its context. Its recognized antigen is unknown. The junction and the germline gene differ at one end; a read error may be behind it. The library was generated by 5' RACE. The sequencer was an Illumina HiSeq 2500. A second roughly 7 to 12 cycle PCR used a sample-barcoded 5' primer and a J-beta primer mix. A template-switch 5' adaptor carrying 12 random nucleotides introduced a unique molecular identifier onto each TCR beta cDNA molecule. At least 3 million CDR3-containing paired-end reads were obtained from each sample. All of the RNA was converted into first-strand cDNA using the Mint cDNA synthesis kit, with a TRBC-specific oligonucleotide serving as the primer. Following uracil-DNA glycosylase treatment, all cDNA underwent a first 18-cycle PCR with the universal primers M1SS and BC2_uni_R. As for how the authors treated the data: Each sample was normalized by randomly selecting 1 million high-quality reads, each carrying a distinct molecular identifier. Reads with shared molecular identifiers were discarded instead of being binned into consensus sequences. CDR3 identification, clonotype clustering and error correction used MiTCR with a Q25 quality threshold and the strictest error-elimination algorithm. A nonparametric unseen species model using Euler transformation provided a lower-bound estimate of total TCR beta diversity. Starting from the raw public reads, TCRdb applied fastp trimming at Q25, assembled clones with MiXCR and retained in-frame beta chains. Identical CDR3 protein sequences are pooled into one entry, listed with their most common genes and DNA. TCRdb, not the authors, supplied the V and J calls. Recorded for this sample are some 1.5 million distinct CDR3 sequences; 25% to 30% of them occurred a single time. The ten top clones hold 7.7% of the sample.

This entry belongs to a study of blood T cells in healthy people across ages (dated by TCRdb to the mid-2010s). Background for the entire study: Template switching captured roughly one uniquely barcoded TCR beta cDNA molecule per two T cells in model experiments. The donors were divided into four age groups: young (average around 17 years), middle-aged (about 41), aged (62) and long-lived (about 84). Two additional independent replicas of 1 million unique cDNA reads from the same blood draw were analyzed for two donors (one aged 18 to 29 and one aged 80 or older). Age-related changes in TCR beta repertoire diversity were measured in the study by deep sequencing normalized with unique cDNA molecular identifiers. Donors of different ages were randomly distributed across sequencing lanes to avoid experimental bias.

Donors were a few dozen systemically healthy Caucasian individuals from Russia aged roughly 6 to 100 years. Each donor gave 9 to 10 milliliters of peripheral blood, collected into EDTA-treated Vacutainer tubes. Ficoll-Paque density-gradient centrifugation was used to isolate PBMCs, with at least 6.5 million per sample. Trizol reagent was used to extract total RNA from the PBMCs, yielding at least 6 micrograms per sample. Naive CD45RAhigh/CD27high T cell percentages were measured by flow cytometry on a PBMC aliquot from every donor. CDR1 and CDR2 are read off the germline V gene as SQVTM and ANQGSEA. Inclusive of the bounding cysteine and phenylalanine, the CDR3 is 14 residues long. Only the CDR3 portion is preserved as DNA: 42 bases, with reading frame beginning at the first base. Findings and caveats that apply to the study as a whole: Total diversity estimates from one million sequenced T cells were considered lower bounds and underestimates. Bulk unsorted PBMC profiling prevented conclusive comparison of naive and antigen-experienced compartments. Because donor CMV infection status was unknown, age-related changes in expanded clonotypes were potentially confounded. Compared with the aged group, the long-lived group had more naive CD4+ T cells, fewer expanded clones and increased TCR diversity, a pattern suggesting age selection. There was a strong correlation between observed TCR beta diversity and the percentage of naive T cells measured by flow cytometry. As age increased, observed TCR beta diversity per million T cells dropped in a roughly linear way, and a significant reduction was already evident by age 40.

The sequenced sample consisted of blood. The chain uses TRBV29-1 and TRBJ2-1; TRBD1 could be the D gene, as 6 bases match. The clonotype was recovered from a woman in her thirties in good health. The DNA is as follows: TGCAGCGTCGAAGGGGCAGGGGATGGTGATGAGCAGTTCTTC. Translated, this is CSVEGAGDGDEQFF.